The 11 T cell receptor beta chains reported below all come from one sample, sequenced in a study of blood T cell repertoires in COVID-19. Clones were sequenced by immunoSEQ multiplex PCR, and TCRdb holds only the in-frame ones, with some missing. The top ten hold over 8% of the sample, which has about 39,000 clones, 70% to 90% seen once. The sequenced sample was peripheral blood. These receptors originate from a man in his 60s in a cohort sampled during active COVID-19.

The chain joins TRBV5-6 to TRBJ2-7; 7 bases are a match to TRBD1. V gave up 4 bases and J gave up 1 base; unmatched junction bases: 5. Germline-derived CDR1 and CDR2 are SGHDT and YYEEEE. The CDR3 is made up of 14 amino acids. DNA of the CDR3: TGTGCCAGCAGCACCGGGACAGTTTCCTACGAGCAGTACTTC. This codes for CASSTGTVSYEQYF.

This clone ranks as medium-sized (0.01 to 0.1%). The rearrangement joins TRBV6-5 to TRBJ1-2; 11 bases match TRBD1. The J segment lost 4 bases and the V segment lost 2 bases, leaving 3 bases of the junction unmatched. Per the germline V gene, CDR1 is MNHEY and CDR2 is SVGAGI. The length of the CDR3 is 15 residues. The CDR3 protein is CASSYRGQGVYGYTF. CDR3 DNA: TGTGCCAGCAGTTACAGGGGACAGGGGGTCTATGGCTACACCTTC.

V and J are TRBV27 and TRBJ1-6; no firm D call. V lost 3 bases, J lost 6 bases, and 9 bases lay in between. Looked up from germline, CDR1 is MNHEY and CDR2 is SMNVEV (reference sequence). The CDR3 is 14 residues long. The DNA for the CDR3 is TGTGCCAGCAGTTTCAAGCCGATTAATTCACCCCTCCACTTT. Translating it yields CASSFKPINSPLHF.

The V and J genes are TRBV2 and TRBJ1-5; D perhaps matches TRBD1 (5 bases). V shed 11 bases and J shed 4 bases, with 15 bases lying between them. This CDR3 spans 13 amino acids. Germline CDR1 reads SNHLY; CDR2 reads FYNNEI. The DNA for the CDR3 is TGTGCCTCCGAAGCGGGGGGAAATCAGCCCCAGCATTTT. This encodes CASEAGGNQPQHF. Based on the CDR3 plus reference TRBV2 and TRBJ1-5, the full variable domain is EPEVTQTPSHQVTQMGQEVILRCVPISNHLYFYWYRQILGQKVEFLVSFYNNEISEKSEIFDDQFSVERPDGSNFTLKIRSTKLEDSAMYFCASEAGGNQPQHFGDGTRLSIL.

This sequence joins TRBV15 and TRBJ2-3; 8 positions match TRBD1. V lost 0 bases, J lost 3 bases, and 5 bases stayed unmatched. Germline V CDR1 and CDR2: LNHNV, YYDKDF (reference sequence). The CDR3 has 16 residues. CDR3 in amino acids: CATSRDGRQGTDTQYF. CDR3 bases: TGTGCCACCAGCAGAGATGGGAGACAGGGGACAGATACGCAGTATTTT. The full variable domain, its missing parts supplied by reference TRBV15 and TRBJ2-3, is DAMVIQNPRYQVTQFGKPVTLSCSQTLNHNVMYWYQQKSSQAPKLLFHYYDKDFNNEADTPDNFQSRRPNTSFCFLDIRSPGLGDTAMYLCATSRDGRQGTDTQYFGPGTRLTVL.

V is TRBV19 and J is TRBJ1-4; TRBD1 agrees at 8 bases. V lost 7 bases to trimming and J lost 0 bases; unmatched junction nucleotides: 7. Per germline, CDR1 LNHDA and CDR2 SQIVND (reference sequence). The CDR3 length is 16 residues. In DNA form, the CDR3 reads TGTGCCAGTAATCGGACAGGGACAGCAACTAATGAAAAACTGTTTTTT. Its protein is CASNRTGTATNEKLFF.

The rearrangement joins TRBV2 to TRBJ1-5; D is perhaps TRBD1 (5 bases). Germline V gene data show CDR1 as SNHLY and CDR2 as FYNNEI. The V and J ends lost 6 bases and 6 bases respectively, with 6 bases between them. This CDR3 is 11 amino acids long. Here the CDR3 reads CASRRGQPQHF. Written as DNA, the CDR3 is TGTGCCAGCAGAAGGGGTCAGCCCCAGCATTTT. The variable domain in full, with the rest retrieved from reference TRBV2 and TRBJ1-5, is EPEVTQTPSHQVTQMGQEVILRCVPISNHLYFYWYRQILGQKVEFLVSFYNNEISEKSEIFDDQFSVERPDGSNFTLKIRSTKLEDSAMYFCASRRGQPQHFGDGTRLSIL.

Only a few counts were recorded for this clone. The CDR3 is CASSLGSGANVLTF. The CDR3, as DNA: TGTGCCAGCAGCTTAGGGAGTGGGGCCAACGTCCTGACTTTC. This chain uses TRBV7-9 with TRBJ2-6; D unresolved. Germline V lookup: CDR1 SEHNR, CDR2 FQNEAQ (reference sequence). V lost 1 base and J lost 3, with 4 bases in between. The CDR3 sequence is 14 residues long.

This clone was found a few times. The sample carries other DNA sequences with the same CDR3. The CDR3 region is CSVSPGQANTGELFF. The CDR3, as DNA: TGCAGCGTTAGCCCGGGACAGGCGAACACCGGGGAGCTGTTTTTT. The V call is TRBV29-1, the J call TRBJ2-2; 8 bases fit TRBD1. Per germline, CDR1 SQVTM and CDR2 ANQGSEA. CDR3 size: 15 residues. J lost 0 bases, V lost 5 bases, and 5 bases had no gene match.

The CDR3 DNA reads TGCAGGGCCGAGGGGGACACTGAAGCTTTCTTT. This encodes CRAEGDTEAFF. This rearrangement joins TRBV20-1 to TRBJ1-1; perhaps TRBD1 as D (6 bases). The CDR3 runs 11 residues. The germline gives CDR1 DFQATT, CDR2 SNEGSKA (reference sequence).

V is TRBV30 and J is TRBJ2-7; TRBD2 agrees at 11 bases. CDR3 size: 15 residues. V shed 0 bases and J 0 bases; nucleotides not matched to a gene: 1. Germline-derived CDR1 and CDR2 are GTSNPN and SVGIG (reference sequence). DNA of the CDR3: TGTGCCTGGAGTGTCGGGACTAGCGGCTCCTACGAGCAGTACTTC. It is translated as CAWSVGTSGSYEQYF.